This T cell receptor (beta chain) is drawn from a study of blood T cells in healthy people across ages. In the study overall: Through template switching, about one barcoded beta molecule was captured per two T cells, as measured in model experiments.

Together with a sample-barcoded 5' primer, a J-beta primer mix was included in a second PCR lasting roughly 6 to 12 cycles. One entry per CDR3 protein results from TCRdb running MiXCR on the 5' RACE reads. The table includes under 1,100,000 distinct CDR3 sequences, 20% to 25% detected once. Study results and limitations: Shifts in expanded clonotypes may have been confounded by donor CMV status, which was unknown.

This clonotype was seen only a few times. No antigen is known for it. This CDR3 has 18 residues. The germline V gene encodes CDR1 SQVTM and CDR2 ANQGSEA. The ends were cut back, 0 bases at V and 0 bases at J, with 18 bases in the middle. Separately, the same data were catalogued under a study of T cells of mothers and their children. That report adds: The donors comprised more than 5 children and their three healthy Caucasian mothers. Amplification in the second PCR used the M1S primer, which added sample barcodes and 2-4 random nucleotides.

Input material: blood. This sequence joins TRBV29-1 and TRBJ2-1; tentatively, D is TRBD1 (6 bases). The sequence derives from a girl aged 2-10 years in good health. The CDR3 loop reads CSVEDLQRGSSSYNEQFF. CDR3 DNA sequence: TGCAGCGTTGAAGATCTTCAAAGGGGGTCCAGCTCCTACAATGAGCAGTTCTTC.